Following are 2 T cell receptor beta chains from one sample sequenced in a study of Ad26.COV2.S vaccination and SARS-CoV-2 variants. The treatment here: about 20 received Ad26.COV2.S at low or high dose, single or two shots; a few received placebo; per-sample allocation not given. The study sampled participants on day 63 after the first vaccine or placebo injection. Clones were read by immunoSEQ multiplex PCR, and TCRdb kept only the in-frame ones, dropping some. The data contain around 300,000 clones, more than 85% of them seen just once; the ten biggest clones take up around 5%. The material sequenced was peripheral blood, taken in a trial of Ad26.COV2.S vaccine versus placebo. These TCRs come from a person aged 18-60 years who received the Ad26.COV2.S COVID-19 vaccine or a placebo.

V is TRBV28 and J is TRBJ2-7; D gene unclear. CDR1 and CDR2 from the germline V gene are MDHEN and SYDVKM. The V end was cut by 8 bases, the J end by 7 bases, with 18 bases between. There are 13 residues in the CDR3. In DNA, the CDR3 is TGTGCCAGCGCATTGAAACAACAGCTAGAGCAGTACTTC. Amino acid sequence: CASALKQQLEQYF.

This chain joins TRBV6-2 or TRBV6-3 and TRBJ1-1; D is undetermined. The V gene's germline CDR1 is MNHEY and CDR2 SVGEGT. V was clipped by 7 bases and J by 0 bases, with 21 bases between them. The CDR3 runs 17 residues. The CDR3 here is CASTPRREWLMNTEAFF. The CDR3, as DNA: TGTGCCAGCACCCCTAGGCGGGAATGGCTTATGAACACTGAAGCTTTCTTT.